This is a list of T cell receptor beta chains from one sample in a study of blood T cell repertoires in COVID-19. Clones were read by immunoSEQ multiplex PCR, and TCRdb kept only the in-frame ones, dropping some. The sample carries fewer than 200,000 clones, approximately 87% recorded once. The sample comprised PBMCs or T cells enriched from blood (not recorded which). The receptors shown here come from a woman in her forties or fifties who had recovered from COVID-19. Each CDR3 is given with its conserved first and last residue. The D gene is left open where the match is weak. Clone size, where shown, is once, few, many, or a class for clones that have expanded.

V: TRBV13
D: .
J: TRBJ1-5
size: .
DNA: TGTGCCAGCAGCTTACGTAGCTTGGCTCCCCAGCCCCAGCATTTT
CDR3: CASSLRSLAPQPQHF

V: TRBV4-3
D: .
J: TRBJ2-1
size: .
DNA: TGCGCCAGCAGCCAGGGGATCGACTTGCGGACGGCCCGCGGGGATGAGCAGTTCTTC
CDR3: CASSQGIDLRTARGDEQFF

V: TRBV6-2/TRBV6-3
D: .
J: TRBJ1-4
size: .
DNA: TGTGCCAGCAGCCCGACGGGGGGTTCTGCAAAACTGTTTTTT
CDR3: CASSPTGGSAKLFF

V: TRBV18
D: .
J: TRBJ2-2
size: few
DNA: TGTGCCAGCTCACCACTGACAGTCGCCGGGGAGCTGTTTTTT
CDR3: CASSPLTVAGELFF

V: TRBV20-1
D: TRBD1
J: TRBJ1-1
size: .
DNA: TGCAGTGTCTGGGACAGGGGGCGTGCTTTCTTT
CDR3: CSVWDRGRAFF

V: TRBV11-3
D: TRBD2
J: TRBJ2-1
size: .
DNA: TGTGCCAGCAGCTTAGGGCTAGCGGATAGCTCCTACAATGAGCAGTTCTTC
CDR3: CASSLGLADSSYNEQFF

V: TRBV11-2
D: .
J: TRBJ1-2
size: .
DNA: TGTGCCAGCAGCGGCACGAGGAGGGTTAAGCCCGAAGAGGGTAGCGGCTACACCTTC
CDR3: CASSGTRRVKPEEGSGYTF

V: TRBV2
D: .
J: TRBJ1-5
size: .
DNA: TGTGCCAGCAGCCAGATAAATCAGCCCCAGCATTTT
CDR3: CASSQINQPQHF

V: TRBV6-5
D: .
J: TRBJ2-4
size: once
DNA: TGTGCCAGCAGTCCTAGCATCGGTAAAAACATTCAGTACTTC
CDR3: CASSPSIGKNIQYF

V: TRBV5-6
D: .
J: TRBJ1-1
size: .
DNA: TGTGCCAGCAGCCGGGACTCCTGGGCTTTCTTT
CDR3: CASSRDSWAFF

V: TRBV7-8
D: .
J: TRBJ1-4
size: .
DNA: TGTGCCAGCAGCCTAACGCCAGGAGGGCTTGCAACTAATGAAAAACTGTTTTTT
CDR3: CASSLTPGGLATNEKLFF

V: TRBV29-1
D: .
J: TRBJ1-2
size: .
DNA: TGCAGCGTTGAAAACAGGGACTATGGCTACACCTTC
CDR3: CSVENRDYGYTF

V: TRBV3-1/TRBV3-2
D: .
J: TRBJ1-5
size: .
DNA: TGTGCCAGCAGCCAAGATTACCCGAGGGGGCAGCCCCAGCATTTT
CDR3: CASSQDYPRGQPQHF

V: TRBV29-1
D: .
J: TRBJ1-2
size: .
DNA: TGCAGCGCGATTGGGGCGTATGGCTACACCTTC
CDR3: CSAIGAYGYTF

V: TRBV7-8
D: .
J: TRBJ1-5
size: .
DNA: TGTGCCAGCAGCTCTCAGGGAGGGAATCAGCCCCAGCATTTT
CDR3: CASSSQGGNQPQHF

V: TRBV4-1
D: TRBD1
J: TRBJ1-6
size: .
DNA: TGCGCCAGCAGCCAACAGACAGGGGTCAATTCACCCCTCCACTTT
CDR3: CASSQQTGVNSPLHF

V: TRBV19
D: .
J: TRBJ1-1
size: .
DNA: TGTGCCAGTACCGTCCACAGGAACACTGAAGCTTTCTTT
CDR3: CASTVHRNTEAFF

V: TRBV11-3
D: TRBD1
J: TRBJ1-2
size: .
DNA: TGTGCCAGCAGCACTCCGGGACAGGAAGACTATGGCTACACCTTC
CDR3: CASSTPGQEDYGYTF

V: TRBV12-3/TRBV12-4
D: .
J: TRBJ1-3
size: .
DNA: TGTGCCAGCAGTTTACAGGAAAACACCATATATTTT
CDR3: CASSLQENTIYF

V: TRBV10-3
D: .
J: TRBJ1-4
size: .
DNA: TGTGCCATCAGTGAGTCGTCAGGGTATGAAAAACTGTTTTTT
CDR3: CAISESSGYEKLFF

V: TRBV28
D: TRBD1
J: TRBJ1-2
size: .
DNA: TGTGCCAGCAGTTTCCCCTACGGACAGGGCGATGGCTACACCTTC
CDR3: CASSFPYGQGDGYTF

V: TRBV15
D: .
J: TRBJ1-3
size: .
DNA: TGTGCCACCAGCAAGGACAGCCGCGGAAACACCATATATTTT
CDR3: CATSKDSRGNTIYF

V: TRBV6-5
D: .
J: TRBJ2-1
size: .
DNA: TGTGCCAGCAGCTCCCCTGGGGGGTCCTACAATGAGCAGTTCTTC
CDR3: CASSSPGGSYNEQFF

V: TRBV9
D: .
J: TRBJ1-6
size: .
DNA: TGTGCCAGCAGCGTAGGAGGAGGGTCCGGTAATTCACCCCTCCACTTT
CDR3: CASSVGGGSGNSPLHF

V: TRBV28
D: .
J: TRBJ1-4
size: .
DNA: TGTGCCAGCAGTTCCCTTGTCGTGGGAGCAACTAATGAAAAACTGTTTTTT
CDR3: CASSSLVVGATNEKLFF

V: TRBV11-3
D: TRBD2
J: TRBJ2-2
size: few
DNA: TGTGCCAGCAGCTCGACACTTATAGCGGGGGAGACCACCGGGGAGCTGTTTTTT
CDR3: CASSSTLIAGETTGELFF

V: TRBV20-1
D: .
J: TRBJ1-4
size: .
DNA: TGCAGTGCTAGTAAGGTCGAGGGGAGGGAAAAACTGTTTTTT
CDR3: CSASKVEGREKLFF